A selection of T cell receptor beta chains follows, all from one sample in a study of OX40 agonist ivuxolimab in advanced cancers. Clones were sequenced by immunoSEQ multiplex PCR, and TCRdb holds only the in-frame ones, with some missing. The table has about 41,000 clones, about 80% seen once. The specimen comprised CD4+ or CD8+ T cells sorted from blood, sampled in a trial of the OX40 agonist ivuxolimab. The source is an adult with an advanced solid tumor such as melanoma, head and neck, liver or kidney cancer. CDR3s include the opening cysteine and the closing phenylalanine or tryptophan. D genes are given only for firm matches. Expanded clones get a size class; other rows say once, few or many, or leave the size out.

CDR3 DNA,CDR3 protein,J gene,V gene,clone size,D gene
TGTGCCAGTAGTATAGTGGCAGGGAACACTGAAGCTTTCTTT,CASSIVAGNTEAFF,TRBJ1-1,TRBV19,few,NA
TGTGCCAGCAGTAGCACCGGGACAGGGGTCGACGAGCAGTACTTC,CASSSTGTGVDEQYF,TRBJ2-7,TRBV6-6,NA,TRBD1
TGTGCCAGCAGCTTGGACGGAGGGGTATCTACTGGCGGCTACACCTTC,CASSLDGGVSTGGYTF,TRBJ1-2,TRBV5-6,NA,NA
TGTGCCAGCAGCCAAAATCAGCTCTACGAGCAGTACTTC,CASSQNQLYEQYF,TRBJ2-7,TRBV7-9,NA,NA
TGTGCCAGCAGCTTAGCATGGACAGGGGGCTCTGGAAACACCATATATTTT,CASSLAWTGGSGNTIYF,TRBJ1-3,TRBV7-8,NA,TRBD1
TGTGCCAGCAGTTTATTCTCCACAGGGGGGAACACCATATATTTT,CASSLFSTGGNTIYF,TRBJ1-3,TRBV28,few,TRBD1
TGCGCCAGCAGCCAAGATGCTGATTTGGGGGCGCTGTCCTACAATGAGCAGTTCTTC,CASSQDADLGALSYNEQFF,TRBJ2-1,TRBV4-3,NA,NA
TGTGCCAGTAGTACTATAAATGAGCAGTTCTTC,CASSTINEQFF,TRBJ2-1,TRBV19,NA,NA
TGTGCCAGCAGCCAAGGCCCCGTTCGGGGGGGCGAGACCCAGTACTTC,CASSQGPVRGGETQYF,TRBJ2-5,TRBV13,NA,TRBD2
TGCGCCAGCAGCCCCGGGGGGGGGCCGCGGCTCAATGAAAAACTGTTTTTT,CASSPGGGPRLNEKLFF,TRBJ1-4,TRBV5-1,NA,NA
TGTGCCAGCAGCTTAGACCCTTTGGGCGCGTTGGGCCACGAGCAGTACTTC,CASSLDPLGALGHEQYF,TRBJ2-7,TRBV7-2,NA,NA
TGTGCCAGCTCACGCCGTCCGATGGATGAGCAGTTCTTC,CASSRRPMDEQFF,TRBJ2-1,TRBV18,NA,NA
TGTGCCAGCAGCTTACGACAGGCTGATTCACCCCTCCACTTT,CASSLRQADSPLHF,TRBJ1-6,TRBV9,NA,NA
TGTGCCTGGAGTGTATTCGCGGAGACCCAGTACTTC,CAWSVFAETQYF,TRBJ2-5,TRBV30,NA,NA